These 22 T cell receptor beta chains were sequenced from one sample in a study of graft-versus-host responses after intestinal transplantation. The repertoire was sequenced with immunoSEQ multiplex PCR; TCRdb's copy has only in-frame clones and lacks some. This table has approximately 82,000 clones, 80% to 95% appearing once. These receptors lack a known antigen. The sequencing here drew on unstimulated CD8+ T cells sorted from spleen or lymph node cells, taken before transplant. All receptors derive from a human donor who was the organ donor for an intestinal transplant.

The rearrangement joins TRBV4-1 to TRBJ2-7; 13 bases are shared with TRBD2. CDR3 size: 16 residues. V dropped 0 bases and J dropped 7; count of bases not matched to a gene: 6. Germline CDR1 MGHRA, CDR2 YSYEKL. CDR3: CASSQEGLAGAGEQYF. The CDR3 bases are TGCGCCAGCAGCCAAGAAGGACTAGCGGGGGCGGGAGAGCAGTACTTC.

The chain links TRBV19 to TRBJ2-5, with 7 bases aligning to TRBD2. The trim removed 5 bases at V and 5 bases at J, leaving 11 bases unmatched. CDR3 length: 15 residues. The germline gives CDR1 LNHDA, CDR2 SQIVND (reference sequence). The CDR3 spells CASSFTNGGGETQYF. The CDR3 DNA reads as TGTGCCAGTAGTTTCACCAATGGGGGAGGGGAGACCCAGTACTTC.

J is TRBJ2-3 and V is TRBV29-1; 14 nucleotides line up with TRBD2. The J segment lost 4 bases and the V segment lost 7 bases, leaving 7 bases of the junction unmatched. In germline, CDR1 is SQVTM, CDR2 ANQGSEA. The CDR3 runs to 15 residues. As DNA, the CDR3 is TGCAGCGCCCGGGGACTAGCGGGGGACCCAGATACGCAGTATTTT. Translation: CSARGLAGDPDTQYF.

The chain is built from TRBV2 and TRBJ1-2; D is undetermined. This CDR3 has 13 amino acids. V was shortened by 4 bases and J by 3 bases, with 9 bases between the two germline ends. Looked up from germline, CDR1 is SNHLY and CDR2 is FYNNEI. CDR3 protein: CASSALRYYGYTF. The CDR3 coding sequence is TGTGCCAGCAGTGCCCTTAGATACTATGGCTACACCTTC.

This clone was observed once. J is TRBJ2-2 and V is TRBV29-1; TRBD2 matches 9 bases. This CDR3 comprises 15 residues. V dropped 5 bases and J dropped 2; count of bases not matched to a gene: 6. CDR1 is SQVTM and CDR2 is ANQGSEA in the germline V gene. The DNA of the CDR3 is TGCAGCGTTATTAGCGGGAGTGATAACACCGGGGAGCTGTTTTTT. The encoded protein is CSVISGSDNTGELFF.

The V and J genes are TRBV7-9 and TRBJ2-7; 9 nucleotides line up with TRBD1. The germline V gene encodes CDR1 SEHNR and CDR2 FQNEAQ (reference sequence). CDR3 length equals 14 residues. With 5 bases clipped from V and 4 bases from J, the junction kept 6 bases outside the gene matches. This CDR3 is CASSPWDRVYEQYF. The CDR3 DNA sequence: TGTGCCAGCAGCCCTTGGGACAGGGTGTACGAGCAGTACTTC.

The chain couples TRBV19 to TRBJ1-1, with D possibly TRBD1 on 6 matching bases. In germline, CDR1 is LNHDA, CDR2 SQIVND (reference sequence). This CDR3 has 13 amino acids. The ends were cut back, 5 bases at V and 4 bases at J, with 11 bases in the middle. In DNA form, the CDR3 reads TGTGCCAGTAGTCACAGGGTAGGCACTGAAGCTTTCTTT. This translates into CASSHRVGTEAFF.

The CDR3 loop is CASSVAVGQPYEQYF. CDR3 coding DNA: TGTGCCAGCAGCGTAGCTGTGGGACAGCCCTACGAGCAGTACTTC. The genes are TRBV9 and TRBJ2-7; 7 nucleotides match TRBD1. CDR3 length: 15 amino acids. Looked up from germline, CDR1 is SGDLS and CDR2 is YYNGEE. V was clipped by 0 bases and J by 2 bases; unmatched bases: 5. Supplemented by reference TRBV9 and TRBJ2-7, the full variable domain reads DSGVTQTPKHLITATGQRVTLRCSPRSGDLSVYWYQQSLDQGLQFLIQYYNGEERAKGNILERFSAQQFPDLHSELNLSSLELGDSALYFCASSVAVGQPYEQYFGPGTRLTVT.

The chain recombines TRBV2 with TRBJ2-2, with 10 bases fitting TRBD2. CDR3 length: 20 residues. Germline V gene data show CDR1 as SNHLY and CDR2 as FYNNEI. J lost 1 base, V lost 5 bases, and 16 bases had no gene match. In DNA, the CDR3 is TGTGCCAGCAGTTCGTACATGGCTCTAGCGGGAGTGGGGAACACCGGGGAGCTGTTTTTT. This sequence encodes CASSSYMALAGVGNTGELFF.

The J gene is TRBJ2-7, the V gene TRBV11-2, with TRBD1 matching 7 bases. In germline, CDR1 is SGHAT, CDR2 FQNNGV. This CDR3 has 14 amino acids. Trimming took 5 bases from V and 9 from J; bases not matched to a gene: 13. Here the CDR3 DNA reads TGTGCCAGCAGCCCTCATTCTACAGGGGACAGGCAGTACTTC. It yields the protein CASSPHSTGDRQYF.

This clone was detected once. The rearrangement joins TRBV27 to TRBJ2-1; TRBD2 aligns across 7 bases. Per germline, CDR1 MNHEY and CDR2 SMNVEV (reference sequence). Germline trimming cut 6 bases from V and 7 bases from J; bases unmatched to any gene: 9. This CDR3 has 14 residues. CDR3 coding DNA: TGTGCCAGCAGAGTGGGCGGGAGCTCGAATGAGCAGTTCTTC. This sequence encodes CASRVGGSSNEQFF.

The rearrangement uses TRBV27 and TRBJ1-1; D is unclear. The CDR3 length is 15 residues. The V end was cut by 6 bases, the J end by 1 base, with 15 bases between. Germline CDR1 is MNHEY and CDR2 is SMNVEV (reference sequence). Here the CDR3 DNA reads TGTGCCAGCAGCGAGGTTGGCGTTTGGAACACTGAAGCTTTCTTT. Its protein is CASSEVGVWNTEAFF.

The gene calls are TRBV7-2 and TRBJ2-7, with 7 nucleotides matching TRBD2. This CDR3 has 17 residues. Germline CDR1 is SGHTA and CDR2 is FQGNSA. The trim removed 6 bases at V and 3 bases at J, leaving 17 bases unmatched. The CDR3 DNA reads as TGTGCCAGCAGTGTCTCTAGCGGCGGAGAGGGAGACTACGAGCAGTACTTC. Encoded protein: CASSVSSGGEGDYEQYF.

The J gene is TRBJ2-2, the V gene TRBV4-3; TRBD1 agrees at 8 bases. Trimming took 0 bases from V and 4 from J; bases not matched to a gene: 1. CDR3 length: 15 amino acids. The germline gives CDR1 LGHNA, CDR2 YSLEER. CDR3 residues: CASSQETGATGELFF. DNA for the CDR3: TGCGCCAGCAGCCAAGAGACAGGGGCCACCGGGGAGCTGTTTTTT.

The chain links TRBV7-3 to TRBJ2-5, with D tentatively TRBD2 (6 bases). Germline CDR1 SGHTA, CDR2 FQGTGA. This CDR3 is 13 amino acids long. Trimming pared 5 bases from V and 6 bases from J, leaving 13 bases between. In DNA, the CDR3 is TGTGCCAGCAGCGAGCTCGGCGGGAAGACCCAGTACTTC. Its protein is CASSELGGKTQYF. The variable domain in full, with the rest retrieved from reference TRBV7-3 and TRBJ2-5, is GAGVSQTPSNKVTEKGKYVELRCDPISGHTALYWYRQSLGQGPEFLIYFQGTGAADDSGLPNDRFFAVRPEGSVSTLKIQRTERGDSAVYLCASSELGGKTQYFGPGTRLLVL.

The chain uses TRBV6-5 and TRBJ1-2; D ambiguous. V lost 3 bases and J lost 0, with 5 bases in between. CDR1 MNHEY and CDR2 SVGAGI come from the germline V gene. CDR3 length: 13 amino acids. The CDR3 DNA sequence: TGTGCCAGCAGTTATGGCCCTAACTATGGCTACACCTTC. Residues: CASSYGPNYGYTF.

The chain has TRBV6-6 and TRBJ2-1; D remains unclear. Germline V lookup: CDR1 MNHNY, CDR2 SVGAGI (reference sequence). The CDR3 runs 16 residues. Trimming took off 2 bases at V and 1 base at J, with 12 bases between the two ends. The CDR3 region has the DNA TGTGCCAGCAGTTACGGGCTGGCATCGTCCTACAATGAGCAGTTCTTC. Translated, it gives CASSYGLASSYNEQFF.

The rearrangement uses TRBV27 and TRBJ1-1; D gene unclear. The CDR3 contains 13 residues. Per germline, CDR1 MNHEY and CDR2 SMNVEV (reference sequence). V dropped 6 bases and J dropped 2 bases, with 10 bases sitting between them. CDR3 loop: CASRKAINTEAFF. As DNA, the CDR3 is TGTGCCAGCAGAAAAGCCATTAACACTGAAGCTTTCTTT.

The genes are TRBV6-4 and TRBJ2-1, with a weak D call TRBD2 (6 bases). V was trimmed by 3 bases and J by 5 bases, leaving 20 bases between them. Germline CDR1 MRHNA, CDR2 SNTAGT. The CDR3 has 17 amino acids. The CDR3 spells CASSENLHWGGHNEQFF. The CDR3 coding sequence is TGTGCCAGCAGTGAAAATCTTCACTGGGGAGGCCACAATGAGCAGTTCTTC.

This rearrangement joins TRBV19 to TRBJ2-1, with 7 positions matching TRBD2. The length of the CDR3 is 15 residues. CDR1 and CDR2 (germline): LNHDA, SQIVND (reference sequence). J gave up 2 bases and V 3 bases, and 4 bases lay outside the gene matches. The CDR3 sequence is CASSIWEGAYNEQFF. The CDR3 DNA follows: TGTGCCAGTAGTATTTGGGAGGGCGCCTACAATGAGCAGTTCTTC.

This chain uses TRBV29-1 with TRBJ2-2, with a weak D call TRBD1 (6 bases). Germline V gene data show CDR1 as SQVTM and CDR2 as ANQGSEA. The CDR3 runs 12 residues. Trimming left V 8 bases short and J 6 bases short, with 13 bases between. CDR3 amino acids: CSLSGAAGELFF. The CDR3 DNA is TGCAGCCTTTCAGGGGCGGCCGGGGAGCTGTTTTTT.

This clone has only one observation. The chain uses TRBV18 and TRBJ2-2; D remains unclear. The CDR3 is 15 residues long. Germline loops: CDR1 KGHSH, CDR2 LQKENI. V was cut by 1 base and J by 6 bases, with 12 bases left in between. The CDR3: CASSPLRFGAGELFF. CDR3 nucleotide sequence: TGTGCCAGCTCACCACTAAGGTTCGGAGCCGGGGAGCTGTTTTTT.